This TCR beta chain was obtained from a study of T cells in Graves' hyperthyroidism and ophthalmopathy (dated by TCRdb to between 2018 and 2021). Context from the whole study: Peripheral blood was sampled at the time of initial diagnosis, prior to any treatment. A discovery cohort of about a hundred patients, approximately 45 with Graves' ophthalmopathy and approximately 60 with stable Graves' hyperthyroidism, was used to find distinguishing TCR V-J signatures. Whether ophthalmopathy could be predicted prospectively was tested in an independent validation cohort made up of about 20 hyperthyroidism patients plus 17 patients who later progressed to ophthalmopathy. The approximately 90 discovery patients were divided at random into training and test sets in a 7:3 ratio. Thyroid tissue and blood T-cell repertoires from six Graves' hyperthyroidism patients were also compared in the study. After sampling, hyperthyroidism patients received methimazole starting at 30 mg daily, and ophthalmopathy patients received high-dose intravenous methylprednisolone. The paper reports TCR Vbeta CDR3 sequencing of over 120 peripheral blood samples: approximately 41 ophthalmopathy, 75 to 80 hyperthyroidism and approximately 17 progressor patients.

TCR beta CDR3 regions were amplified from RNA transcripts. For the first round of RT-PCR on the TCR CDR3, the HTBI primer set was used together with the Qiagen OneStep RT-PCR kit. A second multiplex PCR round built the libraries, followed by size selection and purification. Sequencing of the libraries was done on an Illumina HiSeq2000 using paired-end 100 bp reads. The paper's processing steps were these. Raw data were processed with SOAPnuke, discarding reads with adapters, uncalled bases, mean Phred below 15, or no exact constant-primer or identifier match. High-quality paired reads were merged with COPE v1.2.5, and unique nucleotide sequences were defined as clonotypes. Clonotypes were aligned to IMGT TRBV, TRBD and TRBJ reference segments using MiTCR v1.1. The analysis was restricted to V-J combinations with a frequency above 0.0001, which together covered about 99% of the repertoires. A TCS score was defined as the ratio between F50 (clonal expansion) and ExV (chaos), using BLOSUM62-based TCRdist between CDR3 peptides within each V-J. Welch's t-statistics and random forest reduced roughly 500 V-J features to roughly 13, which were used in a naive Bayes classifier (R e1071). TCRdb redid the processing of the public reads, applying fastp at Q25 and MiXCR, and retained in-frame beta chains. CDR3 protein duplicates are merged, each entry listing the most common genes and DNA. Clone size and V and J calls follow TCRdb, not the original study. The sample yields fewer than 700,000 distinct CDR3 sequences; 17% were counted once. Around 17% of the sample lies in the top ten.

The CDR3 contains 17 residues, cysteine and phenylalanine counted. The sequence is cut down to CDR3 DNA, 51 bases in frame from base 1. The germline V gene sets CDR1 to SGHAT and CDR2 to FQNNGV. The germline V and J ends show losses of 1 base and 5 bases respectively, and no gene match explains 5 bases of the junction. Concerning this clonotype itself: This clone's antigen is unknown. Base-call qualities are not available, and no considerably larger clone is one nucleotide away.

Study-wide conclusions, independent of this receptor: Sample size was not statistically predetermined, and blinding of investigators to group allocation was not performed. During validation, the model predicted progression to ophthalmopathy a median of approximately 6.5 months ahead of onset, with around 71% sensitivity and about 75% specificity. Ophthalmopathy was separated from stable hyperthyroidism by a 13 V-J signature model, with around 90% sensitivity and about 81% specificity obtained in cross-validation and 80%/75% obtained in testing. Most expanded thyroid clonotypes (frequency above 0.001) were also found in blood, which suggests that blood repertoires may mirror thyroid immune responses.

In the ophthalmopathy patients, disease was moderately to severely active, with a Clinical Activity Score of 3 or more, a NOSPECS grade of 4 or more, and a duration of less than 3 months. Any patient with an uncontrolled infection, another autoimmune disease, pregnancy or lactation was excluded. Diagnoses were based on clinical symptoms, serum thyroxine and TRAb, thyroid ultrasound and orbital computed tomography. Ficoll-Paque density gradient centrifugation was used to isolate PBMCs from about 10 ml of fresh peripheral blood. Total RNA was extracted using Trizol reagent, and RNA quality was assessed on an Agilent 2100 Bioanalyzer.

Specimen: blood. The chain uses TRBV11-2 and TRBJ2-3; 14 bases in the middle match TRBD2. This TCR was sampled from a young woman with Graves' ophthalmopathy. The CDR3 amino acid sequence is: CASSLGGLAGARDTQYF. The DNA is TGTGCCAGCAGCTTAGGGGGACTAGCGGGGGCGAGAGATACGCAGTATTTT.